This passage covers 30 T cell receptor beta chains from one sample sequenced in a study of identifying expanded T cells in peripheral blood. Clones were read by immunoSEQ multiplex PCR, and TCRdb kept only the in-frame ones, dropping some. The sample consists of more than 70,000 clones, around 87% of them appearing once. The sequenced sample was blood. The receptors come from a person between 18 and 75 years old in good health.

The V gene is TRBV7-6, the J gene TRBJ2-5; D uncertain. The CDR3 spans 13 residues. In germline, CDR1 is SGHVS, CDR2 FNYEAQ. The germline V and J ends were trimmed by 0 bases and 5 bases, with 7 bases remaining between them. The CDR3 is CASSLAEAETQYF. In DNA, the CDR3 is TGTGCCAGCAGCTTAGCCGAGGCGGAGACCCAGTACTTC.

The V gene is TRBV6-6, the J gene TRBJ1-1; D perhaps matches TRBD1 (6 bases). Trimming cost V 3 bases and J 11 bases, with 22 bases left between them. This CDR3 has 15 residues. Germline V CDR1 and CDR2: MNHNY, SVGAGI (reference sequence). The CDR3 protein is CASSYRERTVGSAFF. The CDR3 DNA follows: TGTGCCAGCAGTTATCGCGAGCGGACAGTTGGTTCGGCTTTCTTT.

The V gene is TRBV9, the J gene TRBJ1-1; no firm D call. The germline V gene encodes CDR1 SGDLS and CDR2 YYNGEE. The CDR3 is 14 residues long. Trimming stripped 0 bases from V and 2 bases from J, with 8 bases between. The CDR3 DNA reads TGTGCCAGCAGCGTAGCCGGGATTAACACTGAAGCTTTCTTT. The encoded protein is CASSVAGINTEAFF. Filled out from reference TRBV9 and TRBJ1-1, the complete variable domain reads DSGVTQTPKHLITATGQRVTLRCSPRSGDLSVYWYQQSLDQGLQFLIQYYNGEERAKGNILERFSAQQFPDLHSELNLSSLELGDSALYFCASSVAGINTEAFFGQGTRLTVV.

This sequence joins TRBV5-4 and TRBJ2-1; possible D gene TRBD2, 6 bases. V was shortened by 4 bases and J by 8 bases, with 16 bases between the two germline ends. The CDR3 consists of 14 residues. Germline V gene lookup returns CDR1 SGHNT and CDR2 YYREEE (reference sequence). The CDR3 sequence is CASSTLGGEDEQFF. The DNA of the CDR3 is TGTGCCAGCAGCACCTTGGGGGGAGAGGATGAGCAGTTCTTC.

This rearrangement joins TRBV5-6 to TRBJ1-1, with TRBD1 matching 8 bases. Germline V gene sequence: CDR1 SGHDT, CDR2 YYEEEE. This CDR3 has 14 residues. J lost 4 bases, V lost 6 bases, and 8 bases had no gene match. Here the CDR3 reads CASNDRGRITEAFF. Here the CDR3 DNA reads TGTGCCAGCAACGACAGGGGCCGCATCACTGAAGCTTTCTTT.

The rearrangement links TRBV7-9 to TRBJ2-7; tentatively, D is TRBD1 (5 bases). The V and J ends lost 4 bases and 4 bases respectively, with 20 bases between them. The germline V gene encodes CDR1 SEHNR and CDR2 FQNEAQ (reference sequence). The CDR3 runs to 16 residues. CDR3 DNA: TGTGCCAGCAGCTCTAACCAGGGCCGGACGATTTACGAGCAGTACTTC. Its protein product is CASSSNQGRTIYEQYF.

V is TRBV5-5 and J is TRBJ1-1, with unresolved D. The CDR3 sequence is 12 residues long. Trimming took off 2 bases at V and 5 bases at J, with 7 bases between the two ends. The germline gives CDR1 SGHKS, CDR2 YYEKEE (reference sequence). The CDR3 sequence is CASSLQGTEAFF. The CDR3 DNA sequence: TGTGCCAGCAGCTTACAAGGAACTGAAGCTTTCTTT.

This clone was seen a single time. The V and J genes are TRBV4-3 and TRBJ1-2; TRBD1 is a possible D gene (6 bases). V lost 1 base to trimming and J lost 3 bases, with 9 bases between them. The CDR3 has 14 amino acids. Germline V lookup: CDR1 LGHNA, CDR2 YSLEER. This CDR3 reads CASSQGRGDYGYTF. In nucleotides, the CDR3 is TGCGCCAGCAGCCAAGGAAGGGGGGACTATGGCTACACCTTC.

The chain joins TRBV15 to TRBJ1-4; D is ambiguous. CDR3 length equals 14 residues. With 3 bases removed from V and 6 bases from J, the gap between germline ends came to 11 bases. Looked up from germline, CDR1 is LNHNV and CDR2 is YYDKDF (reference sequence). As DNA, the CDR3 is TGTGCCACCAGCAGGACGGGGTTCGATGAAAAACTGTTTTTT. Protein: CATSRTGFDEKLFF.

The chain is built from TRBV29-1 and TRBJ2-7, with 10 bases that match TRBD2. Germline CDR1 and CDR2: SQVTM and ANQGSEA. V shed 3 bases and J 3 bases; nucleotides not matched to a gene: 11. CDR3 size: 16 residues. Here the CDR3 DNA reads TGCAGCGTTGAGGGGCTAGCGGGGGCCTCGAGCTACGAGCAGTACTTC. This sequence encodes CSVEGLAGASSYEQYF.

The J gene is TRBJ1-4, the V gene TRBV20-1; D is perhaps TRBD1 (5 bases). CDR3 length: 11 residues. Between the trimmed V and J ends, which lost 3 bases and 10 bases, there was a span of 9 bases. Germline CDR1 reads DFQATT; CDR2 reads SNEGSKA (reference sequence). DNA of the CDR3: TGCAGTGCTAGCGGGGGGGGAAAACTGTTTTTT. Translating gives CSASGGGKLFF.

V gene TRBV7-2 combines with J gene TRBJ1-4; a possible D gene is TRBD1 (5 bases). Germline loops: CDR1 SGHTA, CDR2 FQGNSA. V lost 5 bases and J lost 0, with 16 bases in between. This CDR3 comprises 17 residues. As DNA, the CDR3 is TGTGCCAGCAGCCCCCGAACGGGACGTGCAACTAATGAAAAACTGTTTTTT. It translates to CASSPRTGRATNEKLFF.

The gene calls are TRBV11-3 and TRBJ2-5; possible D gene TRBD1, 5 bases. Trimming left V 2 bases short and J 5 bases short, with 9 bases between. This CDR3 is built from 13 residues. CDR1 SGHNT and CDR2 YENEEA come from the germline V gene. The CDR3 reads CASSLSHRETQYF. For the CDR3, the DNA is TGTGCCAGCAGCTTAAGTCACAGGGAGACCCAGTACTTC. Supplemented by reference TRBV11-3 and TRBJ2-5, the full variable domain reads EAGVVQSPRYKIIEKKQPVAFWCNPISGHNTLYWYLQNLGQGPELLIRYENEEAVDDSQLPKDRFSAERLKGVDSTLKIQPAELGDSAVYLCASSLSHRETQYFGPGTRLLVL.

The J gene is TRBJ2-3, the V gene TRBV7-6, with D possibly TRBD2 on 6 matching bases. This CDR3 region has 14 residues. Trimming shortened V by 3 bases and J by 6 bases, and 13 bases separated the two germline ends. The germline CDR1 and CDR2 sequences are SGHVS and FNYEAQ. The CDR3 region is CASSFQLAPDTQYF. CDR3 bases: TGTGCCAGCAGCTTCCAACTAGCCCCTGATACGCAGTATTTT.

The V call is TRBV9, the J call TRBJ2-1, with 7 bases matching TRBD2. With 0 bases clipped from V and 7 bases from J, the junction kept 13 bases outside the gene matches. The CDR3 has 17 amino acids. CDR1 and CDR2 (germline): SGDLS, YYNGEE. In DNA, the CDR3 is TGTGCCAGCAGCGTAGCGCCGTACGGCAGGGAGGGAAATGAGCAGTTCTTC. Residues: CASSVAPYGREGNEQFF.

The CDR3 region has the DNA TGTGCCAGCAGCGCCGACAAACGGGACAGACCTAACTATGGCTACACCTTC. Its translation is CASSADKRDRPNYGYTF. The chain has TRBV9 and TRBJ1-2; 7 bases fit TRBD1. V lost 3 bases to trimming and J lost 0 bases; unmatched junction nucleotides: 11. CDR3 length: 17 residues. Per germline, CDR1 SGDLS and CDR2 YYNGEE.

The rearrangement joins TRBV2 to TRBJ1-1; D may be TRBD1 (5 bases). Germline V gives CDR1 SNHLY, CDR2 FYNNEI. V lost 10 bases and J 4 bases, leaving 13 bases between the germline ends. The CDR3 loop spans 12 amino acids. CDR3 sequence: CAIGRVGTEAFF. The DNA of the CDR3 is TGTGCCATCGGCAGGGTGGGCACTGAAGCTTTCTTT.

The chain couples TRBV7-2 to TRBJ1-1; 7 bases align to TRBD1. The trim removed 5 bases at V and 0 bases at J, leaving 3 bases unmatched. This CDR3 contains 14 residues. The germline V gene encodes CDR1 SGHTA and CDR2 FQGNSA. In DNA, the CDR3 is TGTGCCAGCAGCCGACAGGGTTTGAACACTGAAGCTTTCTTT. It yields the protein CASSRQGLNTEAFF.

V gene TRBV10-3 combines with J gene TRBJ1-5; TRBD1 agrees at 8 bases. V lost 6 bases to trimming and J lost 7 bases; unmatched junction nucleotides: 11. The CDR3 spans 15 residues. Germline V gene data show CDR1 as ENHRY and CDR2 as SYGVKD. The CDR3 reads CAIRDGQGDGQPQHF. The CDR3 DNA is TGTGCCATCAGGGACGGACAGGGTGATGGGCAGCCCCAGCATTTT.

The chain is built from TRBV5-4 and TRBJ1-2, with 7 positions matching TRBD1. Germline V gene data show CDR1 as SGHNT and CDR2 as YYREEE (reference sequence). The length of the CDR3 is 14 residues. V lost 4 bases to trimming and J lost 8 bases; unmatched junction nucleotides: 11. Written as DNA, the CDR3 is TGTGCCAGCAGCCCCGGACAGGTCAATAGGGGCTACACCTTC. Amino acids: CASSPGQVNRGYTF.

The V and J genes are TRBV5-6 and TRBJ1-2; a possible D gene is TRBD1 (5 bases). This CDR3 is built from 13 residues. The germline gives CDR1 SGHDT, CDR2 YYEEEE. V was shortened by 4 bases and J by 8 bases, with 15 bases between the two germline ends. CDR3 coding DNA: TGTGCCAGCAGCAAGAGACAGCCATGGGGCTACACCTTC. As protein: CASSKRQPWGYTF.

V is TRBV7-9 and J is TRBJ1-4, with unresolved D. There are 14 residues in the CDR3. V was cut by 5 bases and J by 10 bases, with 17 bases left in between. The V gene's germline CDR1 is SEHNR and CDR2 FQNEAQ (reference sequence). In nucleotides, the CDR3 is TGTGCCAGCAGCCCACGGGATGCAGGTGGAAAACTGTTTTTT. Translating gives CASSPRDAGGKLFF.

This sequence joins TRBV29-1 and TRBJ1-1, with 7 bases lining up with TRBD1. The germline V gene has CDR1 SQVTM and CDR2 ANQGSEA. This CDR3 comprises 13 residues. With 0 bases clipped from V and 8 bases from J, the junction kept 6 bases outside the gene matches. The CDR3 loop reads CSVEESRTGEAFF. CDR3 DNA: TGCAGCGTTGAAGAAAGCAGGACAGGAGAAGCTTTCTTT. The complete variable domain, with remaining parts taken from reference TRBV29-1 and TRBJ1-1, reads SAVISQKPSRDICQRGTSLTIQCQVDSQVTMMFWYRQQPGQSLTLIATANQGSEATYESGFVIDKFPISRPNLTFSTLTVSNMSPEDSSIYLCSVEESRTGEAFFGQGTRLTVV.

The genes are TRBV14 and TRBJ1-6; no firm D call. V shed 3 bases and J shed 8 bases, with 8 bases lying between them. Germline V gives CDR1 SGHDN, CDR2 FVKESK. The CDR3 sequence is 13 residues long. The DNA of the CDR3 is TGTGCCAGCAGCCAGAGGGTTGATTCACCCCTCCACTTT. Translating it yields CASSQRVDSPLHF.

Points on this clone: The junction shows a germline mismatch at one end, possibly a read error. Other DNA sequences in this specimen translate into the identical CDR3. This chain links TRBV19 with TRBJ1-2; the match to TRBD1 covers 9 bases. The CDR3 spans 14 residues. Germline V gene sequence: CDR1 LNHDA, CDR2 SQIVND (reference sequence). CDR3 region: CASSTGGWVYGYTF. CDR3 DNA: TGTGCTAGTAGTACAGGGGGCTGGGTCTATGGCTACACCTTC.

This CDR3 reads CAWGSLREQYF. For the CDR3, the DNA is TGTGCCTGGGGCTCGCTCCGCGAGCAGTACTTC. V is TRBV30 and J is TRBJ2-7; D unclear. V lost 5 bases to trimming and J lost 6 bases, with 11 bases between them. The CDR3 contains 11 residues. Germline V CDR1 and CDR2: GTSNPN, SVGIG (reference sequence). The complete variable domain, with remaining parts taken from reference TRBV30 and TRBJ2-7, reads SQTIHQWPATLVQPVGSPLSLECTVEGTSNPNLYWYRQAAGRGLQLLFYSVGIGQISSEVPQNLSASRPQDRQFILSSKKLLLSDSGFYLCAWGSLREQYFGPGTRLTVT.

The gene calls are TRBV6-5 and TRBJ1-5, with D hard to call. The CDR3 is made up of 15 amino acids. Germline CDR1 reads MNHEY; CDR2 reads SVGAGI. The V and J ends lost 2 bases and 0 bases respectively, with 8 bases between them. CDR3 amino acids: CASSYSQDSNQPQHF. The CDR3 DNA follows: TGTGCCAGCAGTTACAGCCAGGATAGCAATCAGCCCCAGCATTTT.

The V call is TRBV5-1, the J call TRBJ2-2; TRBD1 agrees at 8 bases. CDR1 SGHRS and CDR2 YFSETQ come from the germline V gene. J was trimmed by 8 bases and V by 3 bases; bases with no gene match: 9. This CDR3 has 15 amino acids. The CDR3 DNA reads TGCGCCAGCAGCTCGCCAGACAGGGGCGGAGGGGAGCTGTTTTTT. Translating it yields CASSSPDRGGGELFF.

The chain links TRBV10-1 to TRBJ1-3, with TRBD1 matching over 10 bases. V lost 3 bases and J lost 2; bases outside the gene matches: 4. CDR3 length: 16 amino acids. The germline V gene encodes CDR1 WNHNN and CDR2 SYGVQD (reference sequence). CDR3 loop: CASSDLGTGAGNTIYF. DNA for the CDR3: TGCGCCAGCAGTGACCTGGGGACAGGGGCTGGAAACACCATATATTTT.

This chain links TRBV18 with TRBJ2-7, with a weak D call TRBD2 (5 bases). Trimming stripped 3 bases from V and 4 bases from J, with 13 bases between. The CDR3 spans 14 residues. CDR1 and CDR2 (germline): KGHSH, LQKENI. DNA of the CDR3: TGTGCCAGCTCACCCTCCCGGGGTTCATACGAGCAGTACTTC. As protein: CASSPSRGSYEQYF.